This T cell receptor (beta chain) was obtained from a study of post-analysis software for immune sequencing data. Study-wide context: Relapsing-remitting, secondary progressive and progressive-relapsing forms made up the multiple sclerosis disease courses. Findings and limits, study-wide: People with multiple sclerosis had a significantly lower normalized Chao1 diversity than controls did. Patients used about five TRBV segments, including TRBV5-6, TRBV5-1 and TRBV20-1, more often than controls.

Points on this clonotype: The antigen remains undetermined.

Germline V CDR1 and CDR2: LNHNV, YYDKDF (reference sequence). CDR3 length equals 19 residues. Germline trimming cut 1 base from V and 4 bases from J; bases unmatched to any gene: 19. Incorporated into the TCR beta cDNA libraries were unique molecular identifiers, which served to reduce PCR and sequencing biases. TCRdb passed the PCR reads through MiXCR, listing each CDR3 protein once. The sample records hundreds of thousands of distinct CDR3 sequences, less than 40% being singletons. Material: blood. The chain couples TRBV15 to TRBJ2-7, with TRBD2 identical over 7 bases. The TCR sequence derives from a girl aged 2-10 years with multiple sclerosis. The CDR3 DNA follows: TGTGCCACCAGCAGAGGGGAGGGTAGCCCTCAACCCTACTCATACGAGCAGTACTTC. Its translation is CATSRGEGSPQPYSYEQYF.